This TCR beta chain was found in a study of neurological immune-mediated disorders. This clonotype came up many times. This CDR3 has 15 residues. The ends were cut back, 5 bases at V and 4 bases at J, with 15 bases in the middle. Time point of the sample: longitudinal time-point 3. The authors produced cDNA by 5'RACE using 10-nucleotide random UMIs. TCRdb redid the calling of the 5' RACE reads with MiXCR, one entry per CDR3 protein. The repertoire has approximately 80,000 distinct CDR3 sequences, under 4.5% of them found once; the top ten carry 5.7%. The sample was PBMCs. The gene calls are TRBV12-3 or TRBV12-4 and TRBJ2-1; D is possibly TRBD2 (5 bases). The TCR was taken from a woman aged 60 to 75 with multiple sclerosis. The CDR3 nucleotides read TGTGCCAGCAGTCCTACTAGAGGCAATTACAATGAGCAGTTCTTC. Its protein product is CASSPTRGNYNEQFF.